This T cell receptor beta chain was recorded in a study of blood T cell repertoires in COVID-19. Sequenced by immunoSEQ multiplex PCR; TCRdb stores in-frame clones only, minus some. Of about 150,000 clones in the sample, over 65% were seen once. Trimming cost V 1 base and J 4 bases, with 12 bases left between them. Germline V gene sequence: CDR1 LNHDA, CDR2 SQIVND (reference sequence). The CDR3 consists of 15 residues. The rearrangement uses TRBV19 and TRBJ2-3; D perhaps matches TRBD2 (5 bases). The origin of this receptor is a human donor in a cohort sampled during active COVID-19. Sequenced sample: peripheral blood. CDR3 sequence reads: CASSIGRRAADTQYF. Written as DNA, the CDR3 is TGTGCCAGTAGTATAGGGCGCAGAGCGGCAGATACGCAGTATTTT.